The 32 T cell receptor beta chains listed next were all sequenced from one sample in a study of identical twins. TCRdb processed the 5' RACE reads anew with MiXCR; each CDR3 protein has one entry. The table includes around 220,000 distinct CDR3 sequences, over 12% detected once. The specimen sequenced was memory (CD45RO+) T cells sorted from blood. The receptor set was obtained from a woman aged 18-30 years in good health.

The chain combines TRBV20-1 with TRBJ1-2; D remains ambiguous. The CDR3 totals 9 residues. V gave up 3 bases and J gave up 11 bases, with 7 bases separating them. Germline V CDR1 and CDR2: DFQATT, SNEGSKA (reference sequence). The CDR3 loop reads CSASLGYTF. The CDR3 coding sequence is TGCAGTGCTAGCCTCGGATACACCTTC.

This clonotype was seen a handful of times. The chain couples TRBV19 to TRBJ2-1; D is uncertain. The CDR3 has 15 amino acids. V was trimmed by 6 bases and J by 2 bases, leaving 14 bases between them. Looked up from germline, CDR1 is LNHDA and CDR2 is SQIVND (reference sequence). The chain's CDR3 is CASSYMGTTYNEQFF. For the CDR3, the DNA is TGTGCCAGTAGCTATATGGGCACCACCTACAATGAGCAGTTCTTC.

This clonotype has at least ten counts. The V and J genes are TRBV12-3 or TRBV12-4 and TRBJ1-5; D remains unclear. V lost 0 bases and J 3 bases, leaving 9 bases between the germline ends. This CDR3 has 15 residues. CDR3 DNA: TGTGCCAGCAGTTTAGCCCTCCGGGCCAATCAGCCCCAGCATTTT. Its protein product is CASSLALRANQPQHF.

This chain joins TRBV18 and TRBJ2-1; 8 nucleotides match TRBD2. In germline, CDR1 is KGHSH, CDR2 LQKENI. The length of the CDR3 is 15 residues. V was pared by 4 bases and J by 9 bases, with 11 bases of the junction left unmatched. This CDR3 reads CASSLQAGGRSEQFF. CDR3 nucleotides: TGTGCCAGCTCACTTCAGGCGGGGGGCCGGAGTGAGCAGTTCTTC.

This clonotype was observed a few times. CDR3 nucleotide sequence: TGTGCCAGCAGCGAAACTAGCGATTTTAGGGAGACCCAGTACTTC. Its translation: CASSETSDFRETQYF. The chain couples TRBV9 to TRBJ2-5; 7 bases map to TRBD2. The V gene's germline CDR1 is SGDLS and CDR2 YYNGEE. There are 15 residues in the CDR3. J gave up 5 bases and V 3 bases, and 10 bases lay outside the gene matches.

The chain couples TRBV6-5 to TRBJ1-1; 12 nucleotides agree with TRBD1. Germline V gene data show CDR1 as MNHEY and CDR2 as SVGAGI. There are 16 residues in the CDR3. The V and J ends lost 2 bases and 7 bases, in that order; junction bases with no gene match: 8. Here the CDR3 DNA reads TGTGCCAGCAGTTACGGACCGGGACAGGGGGCGAGTGAAGCTTTCTTT. It encodes CASSYGPGQGASEAFF.

This clonotype was counted ten times or more. V usage is TRBV15 and J usage is TRBJ2-5, with D perhaps TRBD2 (7 bases). CDR3 length: 15 amino acids. Germline loops: CDR1 LNHNV, CDR2 YYDKDF (reference sequence). The germline V and J ends were trimmed by 0 bases and 9 bases, with 17 bases remaining between them. The CDR3 region is CATSRDSSGHRAQYF. DNA of the CDR3: TGTGCCACCAGCAGAGATTCTAGCGGACACAGGGCCCAGTACTTC.

The CDR3 coding sequence is TGCAGTGCCCGGGGGGGGCATGGCTACACCTTC. Residues: CSARGGHGYTF. The chain employs TRBV20-1 and TRBJ1-2, with a tentative D call TRBD1 (6 bases). Germline V gene lookup returns CDR1 DFQATT and CDR2 SNEGSKA (reference sequence). The CDR3 runs to 11 residues. The germline V and J ends were trimmed by 6 bases and 6 bases, with 11 bases remaining between them.

This clonotype was detected a few times. The gene calls are TRBV20-1 and TRBJ1-2, with 9 bases fitting TRBD1. Looked up from germline, CDR1 is DFQATT and CDR2 is SNEGSKA (reference sequence). The CDR3 totals 15 residues. Trimming cost V 5 bases and J 2 bases; bases outside gene matches: 9. CDR3 loop: CSAAKTGTGNYGYTF. As DNA, the CDR3 is TGCAGTGCTGCGAAGACCGGGACAGGGAACTATGGCTACACCTTC.

This chain links TRBV19 with TRBJ2-7, with TRBD2 matching over 11 bases. The CDR3 extends over 16 amino acids. Germline loops: CDR1 LNHDA, CDR2 SQIVND (reference sequence). V dropped 5 bases and J dropped 0; count of bases not matched to a gene: 6. The CDR3 loop reads CASSATTSGDSYEQYF. CDR3 bases: TGTGCCAGTAGTGCCACGACTAGCGGGGACTCCTACGAGCAGTACTTC.

The chain combines TRBV4-3 with TRBJ2-6; tentative D call: TRBD1 (6 bases). The germline V gene has CDR1 LGHNA and CDR2 YSLEER. The CDR3 loop spans 15 amino acids. Trimming stripped 2 bases from V and 2 bases from J, with 7 bases between. The DNA of the CDR3 is TGCGCCAGCAGCCAAAAGGGGGCTGGGGCCAACGTCCTGACTTTC. Protein sequence: CASSQKGAGANVLTF.

This clonotype was counted a few times. The junction departs from the called germline gene at one end, perhaps through a read error. V is TRBV24-1 and J is TRBJ2-3; tentatively, D is TRBD2 (7 bases). The CDR3 runs 8 residues. The germline CDR1 and CDR2 sequences are KGHDR and SFDVKD. The chain's CDR3 is CATARGAF. In DNA form, the CDR3 reads TGTGCCACCGCCCGGGGGGCTTTT.

This clonotype was recorded at least ten times. The chain joins TRBV20-1 to TRBJ2-2; D gene uncertain. The V gene lost 0 bases and the J gene lost 5 bases, with 13 bases spanning the gap. Per germline, CDR1 DFQATT and CDR2 SNEGSKA (reference sequence). The CDR3 has 15 amino acids. CDR3 protein: CSARDPRSGTGELFF. The CDR3, as DNA: TGCAGTGCTAGAGACCCTCGAAGTGGTACCGGGGAGCTGTTTTTT.

The chain couples TRBV5-6 to TRBJ2-3; TRBD2 might be the D (6 bases). The CDR3 contains 14 residues. Trimming cost V 8 bases and J 5 bases, with 18 bases left between them. CDR1 SGHDT and CDR2 YYEEEE come from the germline V gene. The CDR3 DNA reads TGTGCCAGTGGGGGAACCGGGGGAGGAGATACGCAGTATTTT. It is translated as CASGGTGGGDTQYF.

This clonotype was seen only a few times. The chain combines TRBV12-3 or TRBV12-4 with TRBJ2-5, with D possibly matching TRBD2 (6 bases). The CDR3 has 12 residues. Between the trimmed V and J ends, which lost 8 bases and 5 bases, there was a span of 12 bases. The CDR3 is CASRGVRETQYF. In nucleotides, the CDR3 is TGTGCCAGCCGCGGGGTACGGGAGACCCAGTACTTC.

This clonotype was found many times. The CDR3 DNA is TGTGCCAGCAGCGCGGACGGCTTCTATGGCTACACCTTC. This gives the protein CASSADGFYGYTF. V and J are TRBV9 and TRBJ1-2; no clear D. The CDR3 runs 13 residues. The germline CDR1 and CDR2 sequences are SGDLS and YYNGEE. The V end was cut by 3 bases, the J end by 4 bases, with 10 bases between.

There are a few counts of this clonotype. This sequence joins TRBV20-1 and TRBJ1-1; D gene ambiguous. Trimming removed 3 bases at V and 2 bases at J, with 13 bases between. Germline V CDR1 and CDR2: DFQATT, SNEGSKA (reference sequence). This CDR3 has 14 residues. DNA for the CDR3: TGCAGTGCTAGTTGGGCAGGTAGAAACACTGAAGCTTTCTTT. It specifies CSASWAGRNTEAFF.

This clonotype was picked up a small number of times. The chain employs TRBV19 and TRBJ2-1; tentatively, D is TRBD2 (6 bases). Trimming took 1 base from V and 10 from J, leaving 11 bases between them. The length of the CDR3 is 13 residues. Per germline, CDR1 LNHDA and CDR2 SQIVND (reference sequence). This CDR3 is CASSIGLAMEQFF. The CDR3 bases are TGTGCCAGTAGTATAGGGCTAGCGATGGAGCAGTTCTTC.

CDR3 nucleotide sequence: TGTGCCAGCACCGATACGGCAGACCAAGAGACCCAGTACTTC. Translated, it gives CASTDTADQETQYF. The chain links TRBV7-9 to TRBJ2-5; D unclear. This CDR3 has 14 amino acids. V lost 7 bases and J 0 bases, leaving 12 bases between the germline ends. Germline V gives CDR1 SEHNR, CDR2 FQNEAQ (reference sequence).

This clonotype appeared once. This chain joins TRBV11-2 and TRBJ2-1, with D maybe TRBD2 (5 bases). The V gene lost 0 bases and the J gene lost 10 bases, with 16 bases spanning the gap. The CDR3 spans 15 residues. Germline V CDR1 and CDR2: SGHAT, FQNNGV. CDR3 residues: CASSLEWRSRGEQFF. CDR3 sequence (DNA): TGTGCCAGCAGCTTAGAATGGAGGTCCCGCGGAGAGCAGTTCTTC.

This clonotype appeared a few times. The chain couples TRBV18 to TRBJ2-5; 9 bases are shared with TRBD2. The V and J ends lost 3 bases and 5 bases, in that order; junction bases with no gene match: 7. The CDR3 has 15 residues. Germline lookup yields CDR1 KGHSH and CDR2 LQKENI. Written as DNA, the CDR3 is TGTGCCAGCTCACCGACCGCGGGGGGGCTGGAGACCCAGTACTTC. It encodes CASSPTAGGLETQYF.

A few counts support this clonotype. V gene TRBV5-1 combines with J gene TRBJ1-1; D might be TRBD1 (6 bases). Looked up from germline, CDR1 is SGHRS and CDR2 is YFSETQ. V was cut by 0 bases and J by 1 base, with 13 bases left in between. This CDR3 comprises 16 residues. CDR3 sequence (DNA): TGCGCCAGCAGCTTGGGTTTGGGACATAAGAACACTGAAGCTTTCTTT. Translating gives CASSLGLGHKNTEAFF. The whole variable domain, filled in from reference TRBV5-1 and TRBJ1-1, reads KAGVTQTPRYLIKTRGQQVTLSCSPISGHRSVSWYQQTPGQGLQFLFEYFSETQRNKGNFPGRFSGRQFSNSRSEMNVSTLELGDSALYLCASSLGLGHKNTEAFFGQGTRLTVV.

The chain combines TRBV18 with TRBJ2-5, with 7 nucleotides matching TRBD2. Germline V gene sequence: CDR1 KGHSH, CDR2 LQKENI. The CDR3 sequence is 16 residues long. J lost 2 bases, V lost 4 bases, and 10 bases had no gene match. Here the CDR3 DNA reads TGTGCCAGCTCACGAAGGTCGGCTAGCGGACAAGAGACCCAGTACTTC. Amino acids: CASSRRSASGQETQYF.

The CDR3: CASSYTSTGGSYGYTF. The CDR3 DNA follows: TGTGCCAGCAGTTACACCTCGACAGGGGGCAGTTATGGCTACACCTTC. J is TRBJ1-2 and V is TRBV6-5, with 10 bases lining up with TRBD1. The CDR3 loop spans 16 amino acids. In germline, CDR1 is MNHEY, CDR2 SVGAGI. Trimming cost V 2 bases and J 5 bases; bases outside gene matches: 8.

The V gene is TRBV20-1, the J gene TRBJ2-3; D is uncertain. V dropped 1 base and J dropped 5 bases, with 19 bases sitting between them. The CDR3 extends over 16 amino acids. Per germline, CDR1 DFQATT and CDR2 SNEGSKA (reference sequence). This CDR3 reads CSARGSGVFIRDTQYF. The CDR3 coding sequence is TGCAGTGCTAGAGGGAGTGGGGTATTTATTAGAGATACGCAGTATTTT.

This CDR3 is CASRTRDRNQPQHF. DNA for the CDR3: TGTGCCAGTAGGACCCGGGACAGAAATCAGCCCCAGCATTTT. This sequence joins TRBV19 and TRBJ1-5, with 7 bases matching TRBD1. From germline, CDR1 is LNHDA and CDR2 SQIVND (reference sequence). The junction had 6 bases not matched to a gene; V was cut back by 6 bases and J by 4 bases. The CDR3 spans 14 residues.

This clonotype has just a few counts. The CDR3 reads CASSPVLGNYGYTF. The CDR3 DNA reads as TGTGCCAGCAGCCCTGTGCTGGGGAACTATGGCTACACCTTC. The chain uses TRBV7-2 and TRBJ1-2; D uncertain. V was cut by 5 bases and J by 2 bases, with 12 bases left in between. Looked up from germline, CDR1 is SGHTA and CDR2 is FQGNSA. The CDR3 has 14 amino acids.

This rearrangement joins TRBV14 to TRBJ2-4; unclear D gene. Trimming removed 0 bases at V and 13 bases at J, with 13 bases between. This CDR3 spans 13 amino acids. The germline CDR1 and CDR2 sequences are SGHDN and FVKESK. The DNA for the CDR3 is TGTGCCAGCAGCCAAGATGTTCGGGCACGGCAGTACTTC. It is translated as CASSQDVRARQYF.

This rearrangement joins TRBV9 to TRBJ2-1, with D uncertain. CDR1 SGDLS and CDR2 YYNGEE come from the germline V gene. V lost 3 bases to trimming and J lost 8 bases, with 15 bases between them. This CDR3 region has 14 residues. The CDR3 DNA reads as TGTGCCAGCAGCGCCCAGGTCGTAACCGATGAGCAGTTCTTC. Translating it yields CASSAQVVTDEQFF.

This clonotype has a count of ten or more. The chain joins TRBV5-5 to TRBJ2-1, with a weak D call TRBD2 (5 bases). Trimming took off 7 bases at V and 8 bases at J, with 10 bases between the two ends. Looked up from germline, CDR1 is SGHKS and CDR2 is YYEKEE (reference sequence). The CDR3 is made up of 11 amino acids. The CDR3 DNA reads TGTGCCAGCGGGAGTTTCGATGAGCAGTTCTTC. Its translation: CASGSFDEQFF.

This clonotype has at least ten counts. The V and J genes are TRBV7-9 and TRBJ1-1; D remains ambiguous. The CDR3 loop spans 13 amino acids. V lost 2 bases and J lost 11, with 15 bases in between. Germline V CDR1 and CDR2: SEHNR, FQNEAQ (reference sequence). DNA for the CDR3: TGTGCCAGCAGCTTAATCGTGGACTCAGCGGCTTTCTTT. Encoded protein: CASSLIVDSAAFF.

This clonotype was seen only a few times. J is TRBJ1-6 and V is TRBV11-2; 8 nucleotides line up with TRBD1. The ends lost 7 bases at V and 9 bases at J; junction bases unmatched: 11. Germline V gives CDR1 SGHAT, CDR2 FQNNGV. This CDR3 is built from 15 residues. This CDR3 reads CASTPRGTGVSPLHF. The CDR3 region has the DNA TGTGCCAGCACCCCCCGAGGGACAGGAGTTTCACCCCTCCACTTT.